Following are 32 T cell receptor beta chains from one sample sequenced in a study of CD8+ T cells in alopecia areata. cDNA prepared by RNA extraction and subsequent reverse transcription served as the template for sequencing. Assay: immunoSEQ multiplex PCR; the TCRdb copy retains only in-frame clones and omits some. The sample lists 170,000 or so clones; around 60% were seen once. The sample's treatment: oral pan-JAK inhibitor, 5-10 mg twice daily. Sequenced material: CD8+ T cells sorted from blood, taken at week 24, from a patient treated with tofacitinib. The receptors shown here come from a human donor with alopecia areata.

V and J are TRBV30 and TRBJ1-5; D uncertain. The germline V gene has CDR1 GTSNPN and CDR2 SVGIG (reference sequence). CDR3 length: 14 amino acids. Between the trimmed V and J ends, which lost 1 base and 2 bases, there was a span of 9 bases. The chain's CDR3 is CAWSEVGGNQPQHF. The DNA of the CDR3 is TGTGCCTGGAGTGAGGTGGGCGGCAATCAGCCCCAGCATTTT.

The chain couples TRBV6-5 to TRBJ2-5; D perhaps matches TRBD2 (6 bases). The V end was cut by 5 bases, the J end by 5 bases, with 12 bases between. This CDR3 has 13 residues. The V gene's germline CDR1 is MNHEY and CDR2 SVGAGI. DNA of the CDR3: TGTGCCAGCAGTAGCGGGCCCGGGGAGACCCAGTACTTC. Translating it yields CASSSGPGETQYF.

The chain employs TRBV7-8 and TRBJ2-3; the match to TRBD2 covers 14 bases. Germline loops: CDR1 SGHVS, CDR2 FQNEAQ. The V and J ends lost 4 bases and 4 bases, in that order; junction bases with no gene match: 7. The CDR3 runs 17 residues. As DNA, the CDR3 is TGTGCCAGCAGCTCCCTGACTAGCGGGGGGGGTGCAGATACGCAGTATTTT. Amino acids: CASSSLTSGGGADTQYF.

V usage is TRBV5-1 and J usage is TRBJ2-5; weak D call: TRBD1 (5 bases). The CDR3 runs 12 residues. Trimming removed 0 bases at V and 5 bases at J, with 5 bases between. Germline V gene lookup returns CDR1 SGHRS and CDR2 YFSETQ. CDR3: CASSLEGETQYF. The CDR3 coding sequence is TGCGCCAGCAGCTTGGAGGGGGAGACCCAGTACTTC.

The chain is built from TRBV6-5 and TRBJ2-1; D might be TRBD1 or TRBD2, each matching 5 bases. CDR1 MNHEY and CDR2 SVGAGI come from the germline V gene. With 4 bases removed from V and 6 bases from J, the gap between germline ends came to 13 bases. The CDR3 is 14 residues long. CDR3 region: CASSSGTASNEQFF. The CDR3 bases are TGTGCCAGCAGTTCCGGGACCGCCAGCAATGAGCAGTTCTTC.

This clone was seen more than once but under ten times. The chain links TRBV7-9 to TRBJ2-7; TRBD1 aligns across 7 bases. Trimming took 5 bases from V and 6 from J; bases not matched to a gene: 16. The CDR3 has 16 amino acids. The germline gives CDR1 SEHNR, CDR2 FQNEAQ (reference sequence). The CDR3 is CASSPGDRERFGEQYF. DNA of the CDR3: TGTGCCAGCAGCCCCGGCGACAGGGAGAGGTTCGGCGAGCAGTACTTC.

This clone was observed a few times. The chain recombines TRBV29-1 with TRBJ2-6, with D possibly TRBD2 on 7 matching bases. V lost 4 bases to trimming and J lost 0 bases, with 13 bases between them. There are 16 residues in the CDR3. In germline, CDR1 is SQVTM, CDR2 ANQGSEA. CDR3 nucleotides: TGCAGCGTTGGCGGGGGCCACTCCTCTGGGGCCAACGTCCTGACTTTC. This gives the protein CSVGGGHSSGANVLTF. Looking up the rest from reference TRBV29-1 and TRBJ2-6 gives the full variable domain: SAVISQKPSRDICQRGTSLTIQCQVDSQVTMMFWYRQQPGQSLTLIATANQGSEATYESGFVIDKFPISRPNLTFSTLTVSNMSPEDSSIYLCSVGGGHSSGANVLTFGAGSRLTVL.

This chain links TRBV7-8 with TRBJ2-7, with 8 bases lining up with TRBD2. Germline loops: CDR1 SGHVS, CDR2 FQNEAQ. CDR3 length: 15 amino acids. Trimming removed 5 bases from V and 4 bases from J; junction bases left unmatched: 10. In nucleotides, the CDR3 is TGTGCCAGCAGCCCGAAGGGACTAGATTTGTACGAGCAGTACTTC. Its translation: CASSPKGLDLYEQYF.

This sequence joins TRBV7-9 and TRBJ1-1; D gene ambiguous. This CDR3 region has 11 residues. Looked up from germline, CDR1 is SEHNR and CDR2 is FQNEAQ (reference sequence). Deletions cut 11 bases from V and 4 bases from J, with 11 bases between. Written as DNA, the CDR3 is TGTGCCGGCCTATGGGGCACTGAAGCTTTCTTT. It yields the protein CAGLWGTEAFF.

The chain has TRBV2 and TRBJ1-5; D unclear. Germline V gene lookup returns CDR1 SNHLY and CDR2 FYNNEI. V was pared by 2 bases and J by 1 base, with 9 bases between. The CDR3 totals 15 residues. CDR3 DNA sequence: TGTGCCAGCAGTGAACGGGTTCTAAGCAATCAGCCCCAGCATTTT. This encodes CASSERVLSNQPQHF.

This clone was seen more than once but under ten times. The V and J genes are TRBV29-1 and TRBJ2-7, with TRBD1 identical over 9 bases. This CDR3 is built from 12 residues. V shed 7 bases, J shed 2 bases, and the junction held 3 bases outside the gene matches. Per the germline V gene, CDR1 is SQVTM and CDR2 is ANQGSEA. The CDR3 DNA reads TGCAGCGGGGGACAGGGAGCCTACGAGCAGTACTTC. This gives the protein CSGGQGAYEQYF.

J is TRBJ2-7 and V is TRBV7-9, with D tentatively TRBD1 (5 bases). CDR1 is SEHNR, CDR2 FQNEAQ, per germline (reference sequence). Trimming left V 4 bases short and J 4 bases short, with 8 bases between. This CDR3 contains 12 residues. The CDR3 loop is CASSSRVYEQYF. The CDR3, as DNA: TGTGCCAGCAGCTCCAGGGTTTACGAGCAGTACTTC.

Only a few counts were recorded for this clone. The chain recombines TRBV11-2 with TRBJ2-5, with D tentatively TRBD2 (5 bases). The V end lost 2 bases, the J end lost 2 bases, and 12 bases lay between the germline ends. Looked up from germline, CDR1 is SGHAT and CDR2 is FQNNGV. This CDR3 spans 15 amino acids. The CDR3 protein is CASSLSRSGQETQYF. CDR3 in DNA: TGTGCCAGCAGCTTATCCAGGAGCGGACAAGAGACCCAGTACTTC.

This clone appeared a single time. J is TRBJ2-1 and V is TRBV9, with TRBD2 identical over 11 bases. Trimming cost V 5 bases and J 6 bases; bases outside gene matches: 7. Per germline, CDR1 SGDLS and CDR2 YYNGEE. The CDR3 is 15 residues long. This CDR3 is CASRPLAGVGNEQFF. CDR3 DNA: TGTGCCAGCAGACCACTAGCGGGGGTTGGCAATGAGCAGTTCTTC.

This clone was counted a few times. This CDR3 is CASSRAAHSVFTQDTQYF. In DNA form, the CDR3 reads TGTGCCAGTAGTAGGGCGGCACACTCGGTCTTTACCCAAGATACGCAGTATTTT. The chain links TRBV19 to TRBJ2-3; D remains ambiguous. The CDR3 has 18 residues. Germline V gene sequence: CDR1 LNHDA, CDR2 SQIVND (reference sequence). Trimming cost V 4 bases and J 5 bases, with 25 bases left between them.

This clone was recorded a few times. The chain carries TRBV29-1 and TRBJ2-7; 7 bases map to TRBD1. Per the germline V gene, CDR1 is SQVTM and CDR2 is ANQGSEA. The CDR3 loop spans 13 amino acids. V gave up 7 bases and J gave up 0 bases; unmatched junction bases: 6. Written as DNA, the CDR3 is TGCAGCGGGCGGACAGGAAACTCCTACGAGCAGTACTTC. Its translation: CSGRTGNSYEQYF.

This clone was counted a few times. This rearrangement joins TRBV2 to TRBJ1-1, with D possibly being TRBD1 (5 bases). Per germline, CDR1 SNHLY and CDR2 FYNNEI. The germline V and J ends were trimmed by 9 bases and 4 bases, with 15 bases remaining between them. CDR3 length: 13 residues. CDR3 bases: TGTGCCAGTCTTCTTAGGCAGGGCACTGAAGCTTTCTTT. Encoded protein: CASLLRQGTEAFF.

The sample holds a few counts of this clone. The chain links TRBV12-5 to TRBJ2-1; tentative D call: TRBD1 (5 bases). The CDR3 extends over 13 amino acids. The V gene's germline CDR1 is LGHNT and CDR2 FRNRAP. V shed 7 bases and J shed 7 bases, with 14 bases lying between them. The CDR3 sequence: CASALVQVNEQFF. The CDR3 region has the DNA TGTGCTAGTGCCTTGGTACAGGTAAATGAGCAGTTCTTC.

The chain's CDR3 is CASSLGTGRGDYGYTF. The CDR3 DNA reads as TGTGCCAGCAGCTTAGGAACAGGGAGAGGTGACTATGGCTACACCTTC. This chain links TRBV13 with TRBJ1-2; tentative D call: TRBD1 (6 bases). The ends were cut back, 0 bases at V and 3 bases at J, with 14 bases in the middle. This CDR3 is 16 amino acids long. The germline gives CDR1 PRHDT, CDR2 FYEKMQ (reference sequence).

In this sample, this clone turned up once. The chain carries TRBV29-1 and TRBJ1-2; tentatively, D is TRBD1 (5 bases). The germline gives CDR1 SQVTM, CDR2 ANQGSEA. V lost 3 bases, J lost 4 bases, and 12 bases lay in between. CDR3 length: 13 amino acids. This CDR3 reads CSVDRPGPYGYTF. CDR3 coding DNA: TGCAGCGTTGATAGGCCGGGACCCTATGGCTACACCTTC.

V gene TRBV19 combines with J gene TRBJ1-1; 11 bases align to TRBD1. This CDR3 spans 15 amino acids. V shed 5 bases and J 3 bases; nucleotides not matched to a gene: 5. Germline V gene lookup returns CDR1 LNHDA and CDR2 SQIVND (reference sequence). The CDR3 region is CASSPWGQGDTEAFF. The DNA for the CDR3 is TGTGCCAGTAGTCCCTGGGGACAGGGGGACACTGAAGCTTTCTTT.

In DNA, the CDR3 is TGTGCCAGCAGCGTAGAGGAAAACTATGGCTACACCTTC. This gives the protein CASSVEENYGYTF. The chain combines TRBV9 with TRBJ1-2; D uncertain. The CDR3 covers 13 residues. V was pared by 0 bases and J by 2 bases, with 5 bases between. In germline, CDR1 is SGDLS, CDR2 YYNGEE.

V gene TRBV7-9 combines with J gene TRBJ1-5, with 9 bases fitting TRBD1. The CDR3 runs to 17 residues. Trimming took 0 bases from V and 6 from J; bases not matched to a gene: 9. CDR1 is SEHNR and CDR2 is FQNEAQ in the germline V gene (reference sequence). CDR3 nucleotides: TGTGCCAGCAGCTTAGCAAGGACAGGGGAGAGGGTTCAGCCCCAGCATTTT. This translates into CASSLARTGERVQPQHF.

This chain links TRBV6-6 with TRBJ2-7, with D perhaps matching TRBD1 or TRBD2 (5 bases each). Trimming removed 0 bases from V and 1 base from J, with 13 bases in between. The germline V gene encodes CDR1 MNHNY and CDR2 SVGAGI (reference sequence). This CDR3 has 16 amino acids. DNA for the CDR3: TGTGCCAGCAGTTACTCGCCCCAGGGCGGGTCCTACGAGCAGTACTTC. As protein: CASSYSPQGGSYEQYF.

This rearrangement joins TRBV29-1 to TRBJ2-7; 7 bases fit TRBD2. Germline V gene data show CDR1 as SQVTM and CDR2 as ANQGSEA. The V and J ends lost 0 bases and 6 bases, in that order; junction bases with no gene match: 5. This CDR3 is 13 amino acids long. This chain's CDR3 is CSVEDLGGTEQYF. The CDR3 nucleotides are TGCAGCGTTGAAGACTTGGGGGGGACCGAGCAGTACTTC.

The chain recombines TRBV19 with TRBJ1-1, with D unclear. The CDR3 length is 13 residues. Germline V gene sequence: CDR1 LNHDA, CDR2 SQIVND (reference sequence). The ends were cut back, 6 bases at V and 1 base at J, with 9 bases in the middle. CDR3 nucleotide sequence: TGTGCCAGTAGCGCCTTTGGGAACACTGAAGCTTTCTTT. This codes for CASSAFGNTEAFF.

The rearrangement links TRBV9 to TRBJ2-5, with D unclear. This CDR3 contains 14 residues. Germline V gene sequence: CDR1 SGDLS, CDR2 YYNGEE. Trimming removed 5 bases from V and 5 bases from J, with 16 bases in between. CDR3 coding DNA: TGTGCCAGCAGTTTAGGAAAAGGGTGGGAGACCCAGTACTTC. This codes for CASSLGKGWETQYF.

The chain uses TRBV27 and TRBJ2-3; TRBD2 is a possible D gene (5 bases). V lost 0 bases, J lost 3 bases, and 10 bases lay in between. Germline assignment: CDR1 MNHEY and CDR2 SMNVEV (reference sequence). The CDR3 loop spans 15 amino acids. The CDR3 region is CASSLSRRGTDTQYF. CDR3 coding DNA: TGTGCCAGCAGTTTATCCCGGCGAGGGACAGATACGCAGTATTTT.

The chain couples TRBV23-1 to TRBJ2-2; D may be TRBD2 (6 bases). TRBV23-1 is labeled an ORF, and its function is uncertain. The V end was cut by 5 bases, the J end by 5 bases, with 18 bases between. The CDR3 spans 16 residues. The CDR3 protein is CASSSPRGGGTGELFF. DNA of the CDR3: TGCGCCAGCAGTTCCCCGCGGGGTGGCGGGACCGGGGAGCTGTTTTTT.

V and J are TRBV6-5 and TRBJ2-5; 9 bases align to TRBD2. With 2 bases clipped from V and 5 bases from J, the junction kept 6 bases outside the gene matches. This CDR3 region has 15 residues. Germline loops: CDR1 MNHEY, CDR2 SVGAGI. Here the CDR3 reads CASSYGAGGSETQYF. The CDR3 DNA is TGTGCCAGCAGTTACGGTGCGGGGGGGTCCGAGACCCAGTACTTC.

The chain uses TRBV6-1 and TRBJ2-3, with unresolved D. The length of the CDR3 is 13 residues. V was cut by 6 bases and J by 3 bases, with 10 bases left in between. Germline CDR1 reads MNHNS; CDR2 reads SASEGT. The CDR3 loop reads CASSATVTDTQYF. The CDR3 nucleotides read TGTGCCAGCAGCGCCACAGTTACAGATACGCAGTATTTT.

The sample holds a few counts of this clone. This CDR3 reads CASRRETPSVFF. In DNA form, the CDR3 reads TGCGCCAGCAGGAGGGAGACTCCCTCGGTGTTTTTT. This chain connects TRBV10-2 to TRBJ2-2, with D tentatively TRBD2 (5 bases). Trimming removed 6 bases from V and 15 bases from J, with 17 bases in between. CDR3 length: 12 amino acids. Germline V gene lookup returns CDR1 WSHSY and CDR2 SAAADI.